These 9 T cell receptor beta chains were sequenced from one sample in a study of blood T cell repertoires in COVID-19. The protocol was immunoSEQ multiplex PCR, while the TCRdb copy is restricted to in-frame clones and leaves out a portion. The sample carries 150,000 to 200,000 clones, roughly 79% recorded once. Specimen: peripheral blood. The receptor set was obtained from a woman aged 80 or over with COVID-19, enrolled during active disease.

The chain links TRBV9 to TRBJ1-4, with D maybe TRBD1 (5 bases). The CDR3 loop spans 16 amino acids. The V end lost 0 bases, the J end lost 8 bases, and 17 bases lay between the germline ends. From germline, CDR1 is SGDLS and CDR2 YYNGEE. The CDR3 DNA reads TGTGCCAGCAGCGTAGGGTTGCCAGGGTGGCGGGAAAAACTGTTTTTT. Translated, it gives CASSVGLPGWREKLFF.

The chain combines TRBV11-2 with TRBJ2-5; D not certain. Germline V CDR1 and CDR2: SGHAT, FQNNGV. V lost 2 bases to trimming and J lost 5 bases, with 12 bases between them. There are 14 residues in the CDR3. This chain's CDR3 is CASSLLSRMETQYF. The CDR3, as DNA: TGTGCCAGCAGCTTACTTTCGAGAATGGAGACCCAGTACTTC.

The gene calls are TRBV11-2 and TRBJ2-7; possibly TRBD1 for D (6 bases). The germline V gene has CDR1 SGHAT and CDR2 FQNNGV. The CDR3 consists of 15 residues. V was clipped by 4 bases and J by 0 bases, with 13 bases between them. The CDR3 nucleotides read TGTGCCAGCAGCTACCAGACAGGCCTCTCCTACGAGCAGTACTTC. This sequence encodes CASSYQTGLSYEQYF.

This rearrangement joins TRBV15 to TRBJ1-1, with TRBD1 as a possible D gene (6 bases). The CDR3 runs 17 residues. V was trimmed by 0 bases and J by 1 base, leaving 15 bases between them. Looked up from germline, CDR1 is LNHNV and CDR2 is YYDKDF (reference sequence). CDR3 amino acids: CATSRDSAGAENTEAFF. CDR3 sequence (DNA): TGTGCCACCAGCAGAGATTCGGCGGGGGCGGAGAACACTGAAGCTTTCTTT.

This clone was seen more than once but under ten times. The CDR3 sequence: CASNTGPVANEKLFF. The CDR3, as DNA: TGTGCCAGCAACACAGGGCCAGTCGCTAATGAAAAACTGTTTTTT. The chain uses TRBV28 and TRBJ1-4; D may be TRBD1 (6 bases). V was trimmed by 7 bases and J by 3 bases, leaving 15 bases between them. The CDR3 length is 15 residues. Germline lookup yields CDR1 MDHEN and CDR2 SYDVKM.

The gene calls are TRBV5-1 and TRBJ2-3; 7 bases are a match to TRBD1. Germline CDR1 and CDR2: SGHRS and YFSETQ. This CDR3 is 16 amino acids long. Trimming took 2 bases from V and 1 from J; bases not matched to a gene: 7. The CDR3 protein is CASSFGTALGTDTQYF. CDR3 in DNA: TGCGCCAGCAGCTTCGGGACAGCGTTGGGCACAGATACGCAGTATTTT.

The chain has TRBV27 and TRBJ1-1, with D hard to call. Germline CDR1 reads MNHEY; CDR2 reads SMNVEV (reference sequence). With 2 bases removed from V and 1 base from J, the gap between germline ends came to 5 bases. The CDR3 is 13 amino acids. The CDR3: CASSLTGNTEAFF. The CDR3, as DNA: TGTGCCAGCAGTTTAACGGGGAACACTGAAGCTTTCTTT.

J is TRBJ2-2 and V is TRBV7-6, with 12 bases identical to TRBD2. Germline V lookup: CDR1 SGHVS, CDR2 FNYEAQ. The CDR3 loop spans 16 amino acids. The trim removed 5 bases at V and 5 bases at J, leaving 6 bases unmatched. Here the CDR3 reads CASSRRTSGVTGELFF. The CDR3 DNA follows: TGTGCCAGCAGCCGAAGGACTAGCGGGGTTACCGGGGAGCTGTTTTTT.

The chain employs TRBV30 and TRBJ1-5; a weak D match, TRBD1 (6 bases). This CDR3 is built from 14 residues. The V and J ends lost 3 bases and 4 bases respectively, with 13 bases between them. Per the germline V gene, CDR1 is GTSNPN and CDR2 is SVGIG (reference sequence). The CDR3 protein is CAWSSLGANQPQHF. The CDR3 nucleotides read TGTGCCTGGAGCAGTTTGGGGGCGAATCAGCCCCAGCATTTT.